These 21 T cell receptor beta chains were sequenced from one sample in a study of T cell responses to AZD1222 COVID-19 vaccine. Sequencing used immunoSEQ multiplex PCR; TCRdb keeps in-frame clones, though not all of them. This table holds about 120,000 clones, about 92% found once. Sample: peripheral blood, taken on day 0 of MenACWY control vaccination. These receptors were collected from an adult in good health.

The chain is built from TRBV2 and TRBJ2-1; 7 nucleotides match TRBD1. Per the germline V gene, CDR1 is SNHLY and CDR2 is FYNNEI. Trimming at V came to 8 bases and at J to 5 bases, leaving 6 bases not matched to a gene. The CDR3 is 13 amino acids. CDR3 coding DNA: TGTGCCAGCGGTGGTCAGGGGGACAATGAGCAGTTCTTC. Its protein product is CASGGQGDNEQFF.

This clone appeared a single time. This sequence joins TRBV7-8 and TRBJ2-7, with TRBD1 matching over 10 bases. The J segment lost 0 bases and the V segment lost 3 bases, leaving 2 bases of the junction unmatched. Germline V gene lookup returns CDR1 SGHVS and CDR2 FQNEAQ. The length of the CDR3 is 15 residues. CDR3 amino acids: CASSFRTGGSYEQYV. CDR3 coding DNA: TGTGCCAGCAGCTTTCGGACAGGGGGCTCCTACGAGCAGTACGTC.

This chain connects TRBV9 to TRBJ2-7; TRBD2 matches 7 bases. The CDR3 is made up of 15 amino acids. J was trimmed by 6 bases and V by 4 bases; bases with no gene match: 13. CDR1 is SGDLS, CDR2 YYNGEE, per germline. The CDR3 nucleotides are TGTGCCAGCAGCCCAGCCGTCTCTAGCGGTAGCGAGCAGTACTTC. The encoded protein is CASSPAVSSGSEQYF.

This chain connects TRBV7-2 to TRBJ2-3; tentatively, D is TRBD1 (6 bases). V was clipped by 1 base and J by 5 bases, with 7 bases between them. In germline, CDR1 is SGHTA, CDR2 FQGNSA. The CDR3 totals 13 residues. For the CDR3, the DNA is TGTGCCAGCAGCTTAGACAGGGAAGATACGCAGTATTTT. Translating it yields CASSLDREDTQYF. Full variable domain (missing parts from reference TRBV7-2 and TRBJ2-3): GAGVSQSPSNKVTEKGKDVELRCDPISGHTALYWYRQSLGQGLEFLIYFQGNSAPDKSGLPSDRFSAERTGGSVSTLTIQRTQQEDSAVYLCASSLDREDTQYFGPGTRLTVL.

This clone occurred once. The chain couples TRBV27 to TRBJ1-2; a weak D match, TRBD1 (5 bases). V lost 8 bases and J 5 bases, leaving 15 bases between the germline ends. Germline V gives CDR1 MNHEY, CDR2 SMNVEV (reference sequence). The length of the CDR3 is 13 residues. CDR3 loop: CASSRGAWYGYTF. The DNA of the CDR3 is TGTGCCAGCTCGCGTGGGGCTTGGTATGGCTACACCTTC.

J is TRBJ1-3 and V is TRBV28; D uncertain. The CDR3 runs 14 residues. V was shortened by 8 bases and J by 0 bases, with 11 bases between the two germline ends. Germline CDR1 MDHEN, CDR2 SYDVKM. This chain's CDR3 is CASVDMTSGNTIYF. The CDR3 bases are TGTGCCAGCGTAGACATGACCTCTGGAAACACCATATATTTT.

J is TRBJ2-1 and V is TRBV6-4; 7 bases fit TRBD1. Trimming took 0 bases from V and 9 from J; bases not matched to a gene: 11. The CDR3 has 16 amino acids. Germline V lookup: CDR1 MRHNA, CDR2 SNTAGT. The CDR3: CASSDSLGQSGSEQFF. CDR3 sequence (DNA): TGTGCCAGCAGTGACTCTCTGGGACAGTCAGGGTCTGAGCAGTTCTTC.

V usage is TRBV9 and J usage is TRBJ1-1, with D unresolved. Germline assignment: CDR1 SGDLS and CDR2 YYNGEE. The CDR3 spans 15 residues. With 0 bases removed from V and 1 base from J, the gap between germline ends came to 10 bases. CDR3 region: CASSVEGSGNTEAFF. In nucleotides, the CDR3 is TGTGCCAGCAGCGTAGAAGGATCAGGGAACACTGAAGCTTTCTTT.

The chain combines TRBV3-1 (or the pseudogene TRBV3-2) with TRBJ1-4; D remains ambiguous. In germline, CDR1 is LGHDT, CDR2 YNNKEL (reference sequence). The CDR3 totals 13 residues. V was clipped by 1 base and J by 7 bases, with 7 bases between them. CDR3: CASSQGRSEKLFF. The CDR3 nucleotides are TGTGCCAGCAGCCAAGGAAGGTCTGAAAAACTGTTTTTT.

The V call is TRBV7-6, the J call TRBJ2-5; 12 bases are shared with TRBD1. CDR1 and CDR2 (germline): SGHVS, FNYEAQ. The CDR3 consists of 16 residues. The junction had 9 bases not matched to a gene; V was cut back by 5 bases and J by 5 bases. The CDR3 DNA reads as TGTGCCAGCAGCATAGGGACAGGGGGCGCGAGGGAGACCCAGTACTTC. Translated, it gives CASSIGTGGARETQYF.

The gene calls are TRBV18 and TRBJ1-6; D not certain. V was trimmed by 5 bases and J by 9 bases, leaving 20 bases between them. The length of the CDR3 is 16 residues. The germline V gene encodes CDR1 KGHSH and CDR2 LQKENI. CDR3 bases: TGTGCCAGCTCATCCGCGACGGCCTTCGTCAGTTCACCCCTCCACTTT. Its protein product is CASSSATAFVSSPLHF.

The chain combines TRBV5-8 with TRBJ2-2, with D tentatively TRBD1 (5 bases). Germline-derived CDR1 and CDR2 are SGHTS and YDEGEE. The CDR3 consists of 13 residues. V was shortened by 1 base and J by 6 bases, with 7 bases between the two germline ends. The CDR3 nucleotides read TGTGCCAGCAGCTTGCTGGGGCCCGGGGAGCTGTTTTTT. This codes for CASSLLGPGELFF.

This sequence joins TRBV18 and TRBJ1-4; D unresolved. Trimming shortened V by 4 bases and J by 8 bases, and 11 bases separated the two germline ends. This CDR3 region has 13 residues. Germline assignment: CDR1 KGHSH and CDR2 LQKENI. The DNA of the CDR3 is TGTGCCAGCTCACGCGGGGAGCAGGAAAAACTGTTTTTT. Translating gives CASSRGEQEKLFF. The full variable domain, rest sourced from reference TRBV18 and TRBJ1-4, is NAGVMQNPRHLVRRRGQEARLRCSPMKGHSHVYWYRQLPEEGLKFMVYLQKENIIDESGMPKERFSAEFPKEGPSILRIQQVVRGDSAAYFCASSRGEQEKLFFGSGTQLSVL.

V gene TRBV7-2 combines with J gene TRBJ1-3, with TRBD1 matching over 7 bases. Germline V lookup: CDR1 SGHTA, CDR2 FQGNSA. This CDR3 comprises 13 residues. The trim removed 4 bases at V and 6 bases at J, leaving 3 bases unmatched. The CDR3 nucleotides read TGTGCCAGCAGCTCGACAGGGTTAAACACCATATATTTT. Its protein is CASSSTGLNTIYF. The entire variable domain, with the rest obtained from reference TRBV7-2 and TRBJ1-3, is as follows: GAGVSQSPSNKVTEKGKDVELRCDPISGHTALYWYRQSLGQGLEFLIYFQGNSAPDKSGLPSDRFSAERTGGSVSTLTIQRTQQEDSAVYLCASSSTGLNTIYFGEGSWLTVV.

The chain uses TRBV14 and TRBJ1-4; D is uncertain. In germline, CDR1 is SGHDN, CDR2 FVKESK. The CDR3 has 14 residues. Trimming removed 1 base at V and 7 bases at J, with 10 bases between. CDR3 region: CASSQGSVTEKLFF. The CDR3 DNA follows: TGTGCCAGCAGCCAAGGAAGTGTGACTGAAAAACTGTTTTTT.

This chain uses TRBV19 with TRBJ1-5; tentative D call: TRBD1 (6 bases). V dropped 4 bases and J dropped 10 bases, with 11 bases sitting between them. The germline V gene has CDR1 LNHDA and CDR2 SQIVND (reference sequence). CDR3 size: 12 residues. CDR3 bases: TGTGCCAGTAGTAACGAGGGGGAACCCCAGCATTTT. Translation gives CASSNEGEPQHF.

CDR3 amino acids: CASSVGTGEAFF. The DNA for the CDR3 is TGTGCCAGCAGTGTAGGGACAGGAGAAGCTTTCTTT. The chain joins TRBV6-4 to TRBJ1-1, with 8 bases identical to TRBD1. Germline V lookup: CDR1 MRHNA, CDR2 SNTAGT. CDR3 size: 12 residues. V dropped 4 bases and J dropped 8; count of bases not matched to a gene: 3.

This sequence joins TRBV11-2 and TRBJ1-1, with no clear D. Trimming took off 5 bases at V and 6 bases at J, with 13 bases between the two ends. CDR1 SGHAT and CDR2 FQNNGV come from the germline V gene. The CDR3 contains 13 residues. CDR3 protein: CASSPPTPSEAFF. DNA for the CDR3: TGTGCCAGCAGCCCACCGACACCTTCTGAAGCTTTCTTT.

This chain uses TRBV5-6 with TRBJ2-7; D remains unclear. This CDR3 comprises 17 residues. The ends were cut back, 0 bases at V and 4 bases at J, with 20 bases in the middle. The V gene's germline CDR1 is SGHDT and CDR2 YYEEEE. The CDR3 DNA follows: TGTGCCAGCAGCTTGGACATCGGCCGGGTCCCCACTTACGAGCAGTACTTC. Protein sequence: CASSLDIGRVPTYEQYF. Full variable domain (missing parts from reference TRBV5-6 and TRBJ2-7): DAGVTQSPTHLIKTRGQQVTLRCSPKSGHDTVSWYQQALGQGPQFIFQYYEEEERQRGNFPDRFSGHQFPNYSSELNVNALLLGDSALYLCASSLDIGRVPTYEQYFGPGTRLTVT.

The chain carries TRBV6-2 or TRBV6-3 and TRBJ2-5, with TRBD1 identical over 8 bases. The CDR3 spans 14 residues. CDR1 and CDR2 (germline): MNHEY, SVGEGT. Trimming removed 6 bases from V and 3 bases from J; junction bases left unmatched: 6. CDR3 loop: CASSRGQGKETQYF. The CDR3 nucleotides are TGTGCCAGCAGCCGTGGACAGGGAAAAGAGACCCAGTACTTC.

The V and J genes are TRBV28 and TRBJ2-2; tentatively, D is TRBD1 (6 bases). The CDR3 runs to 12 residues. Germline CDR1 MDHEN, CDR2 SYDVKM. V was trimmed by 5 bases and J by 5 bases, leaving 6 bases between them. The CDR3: CASSGTTGELFF. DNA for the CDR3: TGTGCCAGCAGTGGGACAACCGGGGAGCTGTTTTTT.